The 18 T cell receptor beta chains below were found in one sample sequenced in a study of cytomegalovirus exposure and HLA in healthy donors. The PCR ran on 60 Vbeta and 13 Jbeta primers. Produced via immunoSEQ multiplex PCR; TCRdb's table is partial and in-frame only. The table includes 85,000 to 130,000 clones, about 9.5% detected once. Specimen: PBMCs. The receptors shown here come from a man between 40 and 49 years old in good health and CMV-seropositive.

This clone was observed a handful of times. V and J are TRBV4-1 and TRBJ2-2, with D maybe TRBD1 (5 bases). Germline V gene lookup returns CDR1 MGHRA and CDR2 YSYEKL. With 1 base removed from V and 6 bases from J, the gap between germline ends came to 21 bases. The CDR3 is 18 amino acids. This CDR3 reads CASSQATGRVDSAGELFF. CDR3 coding DNA: TGCGCCAGCAGCCAAGCGACGGGCAGGGTTGATTCGGCCGGGGAGCTGTTTTTT.

V and J are TRBV11-2 and TRBJ2-7; possibly TRBD2 for D (6 bases). V was clipped by 1 base and J by 5 bases, with 12 bases between them. This CDR3 is 14 amino acids long. Germline CDR1 and CDR2: SGHAT and FQNNGV. CDR3 loop: CASSLAGLPNEQYF. The CDR3 DNA reads TGTGCCAGCAGCTTAGCGGGACTGCCCAACGAGCAGTACTTC. The variable domain in full, with the rest retrieved from reference TRBV11-2 and TRBJ2-7, is EAGVAQSPRYKIIEKRQSVAFWCNPISGHATLYWYQQILGQGPKLLIQFQNNGVVDDSQLPKDRFSAERLKGVDSTLKIQPAKLEDSAVYLCASSLAGLPNEQYFGPGTRLTVT.

The table lists this clone with a few counts. The chain recombines TRBV6-6 with TRBJ2-2; D is unclear. Germline CDR1 and CDR2: MNHNY and SVGAGI (reference sequence). The CDR3 extends over 13 amino acids. Trimming left V 7 bases short and J 1 base short, with 7 bases between. The CDR3 loop reads CASIRQNTGELFF. CDR3 in DNA: TGTGCCAGCATCAGGCAGAACACCGGGGAGCTGTTTTTT.

The rearrangement uses TRBV10-3 and TRBJ2-7; TRBD1 matches at 7 bases. The CDR3 runs to 13 residues. Germline V gene lookup returns CDR1 ENHRY and CDR2 SYGVKD. V was clipped by 10 bases and J by 0 bases; unmatched bases: 6. The CDR3 nucleotides are TGTGCCACCAGGGACAGTAGCTCCTACGAGCAGTACTTC. The encoded protein is CATRDSSSYEQYF.

Only a few counts were recorded for this clone. Here the CDR3 reads CASRLAGVWAYEQYF. Here the CDR3 DNA reads TGTGCCAGCCGGCTAGCGGGAGTGTGGGCCTACGAGCAGTACTTC. The chain employs TRBV28 and TRBJ2-7; the match to TRBD2 covers 10 bases. The CDR3 runs 15 residues. Germline trimming cut 8 bases from V and 2 bases from J; bases unmatched to any gene: 9. CDR1 and CDR2 (germline): MDHEN, SYDVKM.

The V call is TRBV7-9, the J call TRBJ2-1, with D perhaps matching TRBD2 (6 bases). This CDR3 spans 16 amino acids. Trimming pared 7 bases from V and 1 base from J, leaving 17 bases between. Per germline, CDR1 SEHNR and CDR2 FQNEAQ (reference sequence). CDR3 bases: TGTGCCAGCACCCCCGGTAGCGGACATTCCTACAATGAGCAGTTCTTC. It specifies CASTPGSGHSYNEQFF.

This chain connects TRBV11-2 to TRBJ2-7, with 7 bases that match TRBD1. Unmatched junction bases numbered 9, after V lost 0 bases and J lost 7 bases. Germline V lookup: CDR1 SGHAT, CDR2 FQNNGV. The CDR3 is 15 amino acids. The CDR3 nucleotides are TGTGCCAGCAGCTTAGAATGGGACAGTGGTTCGGAGCAGTACTTC. Translating gives CASSLEWDSGSEQYF.

This clone was recorded a few times. V and J are TRBV7-9 and TRBJ1-5; D call uncertain. The V end was cut by 1 base, the J end by 6 bases, with 10 bases between. The length of the CDR3 is 14 residues. Germline CDR1 SEHNR, CDR2 FQNEAQ (reference sequence). DNA for the CDR3: TGTGCCAGCAGCTTAGGAGGGAGCGGTCAGCCCCAGCATTTT. Amino acids: CASSLGGSGQPQHF.

There are a few counts of this clone. V and J are TRBV5-4 and TRBJ2-2; 9 positions match TRBD2. V lost 2 bases to trimming and J lost 7 bases; unmatched junction nucleotides: 15. Per germline, CDR1 SGHNT and CDR2 YYREEE (reference sequence). CDR3 length: 18 amino acids. CDR3 DNA sequence: TGTGCCAGCAGCTTCGTCCCCCGGGCGGGAGGGTCGATCGGGGAGCTGTTTTTT. This encodes CASSFVPRAGGSIGELFF.

This clone was picked up a small number of times. The gene calls are TRBV28 and TRBJ2-1, with TRBD1 as a possible D gene (6 bases). Germline V gives CDR1 MDHEN, CDR2 SYDVKM. Trimming took 6 bases from V and 4 from J, leaving 16 bases between them. This CDR3 comprises 15 residues. The CDR3 reads CASRPRTDSYNEQFF. The CDR3 DNA is TGTGCCAGCAGACCTCGGACAGACTCTTACAATGAGCAGTTCTTC.

This clone was picked up a small number of times. The chain links TRBV19 to TRBJ2-2; 7 nucleotides match TRBD1. V lost 9 bases and J lost 4; bases outside the gene matches: 5. Germline CDR1 is LNHDA and CDR2 is SQIVND (reference sequence). This CDR3 is 13 amino acids long. This chain's CDR3 is CASRQGSTGELFF. The CDR3 DNA reads TGTGCCAGCAGACAGGGAAGCACCGGGGAGCTGTTTTTT.

The chain employs TRBV9 and TRBJ1-1; possible D gene TRBD1, 6 bases. V was cut by 0 bases and J by 8 bases, with 17 bases left in between. CDR1 and CDR2 (germline): SGDLS, YYNGEE. There are 15 residues in the CDR3. For the CDR3, the DNA is TGTGCCAGCAGCGTAGACCCAGGGGCAGGTCGGGAAGCTTTCTTT. Translating gives CASSVDPGAGREAFF.

The rearrangement uses TRBV19 and TRBJ2-2; 8 bases align to TRBD2. Trimming cost V 5 bases and J 0 bases; bases outside gene matches: 5. CDR1 and CDR2 (germline): LNHDA, SQIVND (reference sequence). The CDR3 has 16 amino acids. The CDR3 sequence is CASSSPGLANTGELFF. Here the CDR3 DNA reads TGTGCCAGTAGTTCGCCGGGACTAGCGAACACCGGGGAGCTGTTTTTT.

The chain is built from TRBV30 and TRBJ2-5; D may be TRBD1 (6 bases). The J call is in doubt because the DNA end fits TRBJ2-7 better. The CDR3 totals 16 residues. The germline V gene encodes CDR1 GTSNPN and CDR2 SVGIG (reference sequence). CDR3: CAWRPGHRSGSYEQYF. CDR3 nucleotides: TGTGCCTGGAGGCCGGGACACCGTTCTGGTTCCTACGAGCAGTACTTC.

The chain combines TRBV6-5 with TRBJ2-7; 11 bases line up with TRBD2. Per the germline V gene, CDR1 is MNHEY and CDR2 is SVGAGI. The CDR3 has 16 amino acids. Trimming removed 1 base from V and 5 bases from J; junction bases left unmatched: 7. The CDR3 loop reads CASSYLLAGVDHEQYF. CDR3 bases: TGTGCCAGCAGTTACTTACTAGCGGGAGTCGACCACGAGCAGTACTTC.

Only one count was recorded for this clone. The chain is built from TRBV9 and TRBJ2-5, with 7 bases identical to TRBD2. The germline V gene encodes CDR1 SGDLS and CDR2 YYNGEE. Unmatched junction bases numbered 10, after V lost 0 bases and J lost 8 bases. CDR3 length: 15 amino acids. The DNA for the CDR3 is TGTGCCAGCAGCGTAGCTACATCAGCGGGAAGTACCCAGTACTTC. It codes for CASSVATSAGSTQYF.

V and J are TRBV10-1 and TRBJ2-1; 7 bases match TRBD1. This CDR3 is built from 15 residues. Germline V gene data show CDR1 as WNHNN and CDR2 as SYGVQD (reference sequence). V lost 5 bases to trimming and J lost 5 bases; unmatched junction nucleotides: 9. CDR3 sequence reads: CASSHRGVEDNEQFF. CDR3 nucleotides: TGCGCCAGCAGTCACAGGGGAGTAGAGGACAATGAGCAGTTCTTC.

The gene calls are TRBV25-1 and TRBJ2-5; D is possibly TRBD1 (5 bases). The assigned J gene may be wrong: the sequence end matches TRBJ2-7 better. Looked up from germline, CDR1 is MGHDK and CDR2 is SYGVNS. The CDR3 length is 14 residues. Here the CDR3 reads CASSDPGSIGEQYF. The DNA for the CDR3 is TGTGCCAGCAGTGATCCAGGGTCGATCGGCGAGCAGTACTTC.